One sample yielded the 29 T cell receptor beta chains listed below, sequenced in a study of T-cell reconstitution after alpha-beta-depleted transplantation in children. The library targeted TCRbeta and was prepared with unique molecular identifiers. TCRdb re-called the PCR reads through MiXCR, storing one row per CDR3 protein. This table has a few hundred thousand distinct CDR3 sequences, around 17% appearing once. This specimen was PBMCs from the stem cell graft donor, taken from the stem cell graft. The receptors come from a human donor who donated a stem cell graft to a child with acute lymphoblastic leukemia.

This rearrangement joins TRBV5-1 to TRBJ1-6; 11 positions agree with TRBD1. The trim removed 4 bases at V and 10 bases at J, leaving 10 bases unmatched. CDR3 length: 16 residues. In germline, CDR1 is SGHRS, CDR2 YFSETQ. The CDR3 sequence is CASSHGQGARKSPLHF. The CDR3 DNA is TGCGCCAGCAGCCACGGACAGGGGGCGCGTAAGTCACCCCTCCACTTT.

This clonotype has only a few counts. The rearrangement joins TRBV7-9 to TRBJ2-1; 10 nucleotides agree with TRBD2. The CDR3 runs to 16 residues. Germline trimming cut 5 bases from V and 10 bases from J; bases unmatched to any gene: 14. The germline V gene encodes CDR1 SEHNR and CDR2 FQNEAQ (reference sequence). Here the CDR3 DNA reads TGTGCCAGCAGCCAAGGATTCGGGACTAGCGCATTCGAGCAGTTCTTC. Translation: CASSQGFGTSAFEQFF.

This chain joins TRBV12-3 or TRBV12-4 and TRBJ1-3; possible D gene TRBD1, 5 bases. The V end lost 6 bases, the J end lost 4 bases, and 16 bases lay between the germline ends. CDR3 length equals 15 residues. CDR3 DNA: TGTGCCAGCAGAGTTCCGCAGGGTGGCGGAAACACCATATATTTT. This translates into CASRVPQGGGNTIYF.

This chain connects TRBV6-5 to TRBJ2-2; unclear D gene. The V gene's germline CDR1 is MNHEY and CDR2 SVGAGI. The CDR3 has 14 residues. Deletions cut 2 bases from V and 1 base from J, with 5 bases between. This CDR3 reads CASSYSWNTGELFF. The CDR3 DNA reads TGTGCCAGCAGTTACAGTTGGAACACCGGGGAGCTGTTTTTT.

This clonotype was counted between two and nine times. This chain joins TRBV30 and TRBJ1-5; D not resolved. CDR3 length: 14 amino acids. V was shortened by 5 bases and J by 3 bases, with 14 bases between the two germline ends. Germline CDR1 reads GTSNPN; CDR2 reads SVGIG (reference sequence). In DNA form, the CDR3 reads TGTGCCTGGTCGAGACTGCTCTTCAATCAGCCCCAGCATTTT. This codes for CAWSRLLFNQPQHF.

A few counts support this clonotype. V is TRBV25-1 and J is TRBJ1-4, with no clear D. The germline V and J ends were trimmed by 1 base and 5 bases, with 11 bases remaining between them. The germline gives CDR1 MGHDK, CDR2 SYGVNS. The CDR3 contains 15 residues. CDR3 coding DNA: TGTGCCAGCAGTGAATCGGCAGGACTAAATGAAAAACTGTTTTTT. Translated: CASSESAGLNEKLFF.

The chain employs TRBV20-1 and TRBJ2-1; D ambiguous. The CDR3 length is 16 residues. Germline V gene data show CDR1 as DFQATT and CDR2 as SNEGSKA (reference sequence). Between the trimmed V and J ends, which lost 5 bases and 6 bases, there was a span of 23 bases. CDR3 nucleotide sequence: TGCAGTGCTCCCATCGTTTCGAAGCGATTCATCAATGAGCAGTTCTTC. This gives the protein CSAPIVSKRFINEQFF.

This clonotype was observed a handful of times. The V gene is TRBV9, the J gene TRBJ2-3; D gene ambiguous. The CDR3 extends over 14 amino acids. CDR1 and CDR2 (germline): SGDLS, YYNGEE. V dropped 2 bases and J dropped 2 bases, with 9 bases sitting between them. In DNA form, the CDR3 reads TGTGCCAGCAGCGTCCTTGGGGACACAGATACGCAGTATTTT. Translation: CASSVLGDTDTQYF. The full variable domain, with the rest looked up from reference TRBV9 and TRBJ2-3, is DSGVTQTPKHLITATGQRVTLRCSPRSGDLSVYWYQQSLDQGLQFLIQYYNGEERAKGNILERFSAQQFPDLHSELNLSSLELGDSALYFCASSVLGDTDTQYFGPGTRLTVL.

The chain has TRBV7-8 and TRBJ2-1; D gene ambiguous. The length of the CDR3 is 14 residues. Trimming removed 3 bases from V and 5 bases from J, with 11 bases in between. CDR1 is SGHVS, CDR2 FQNEAQ, per germline. DNA for the CDR3: TGTGCCAGCAGCTTGCCCATAGCCAACAATGAGCAGTTCTTC. Encoded protein: CASSLPIANNEQFF.

The genes are TRBV24-1 and TRBJ2-2; D is ambiguous. V dropped 9 bases and J dropped 2 bases, with 18 bases sitting between them. The germline CDR1 and CDR2 sequences are KGHDR and SFDVKD. The length of the CDR3 is 16 residues. The CDR3 here is CATGPAPSFNTGELFF. CDR3 DNA sequence: TGTGCCACCGGGCCCGCCCCCTCGTTTAACACCGGGGAGCTGTTTTTT.

This clonotype was detected only a few times. V usage is TRBV7-9 and J usage is TRBJ2-5; 7 nucleotides line up with TRBD1. The CDR3 has 16 amino acids. CDR1 is SEHNR, CDR2 FQNEAQ, per germline (reference sequence). With 5 bases clipped from V and 2 bases from J, the junction kept 11 bases outside the gene matches. The CDR3 nucleotides read TGTGCCAGCAGCCTGAGCCTCCGGGACAGTCAAGAGACCCAGTACTTC. Translating gives CASSLSLRDSQETQYF. Using reference TRBV7-9 and TRBJ2-5 for the parts outside the CDR3, the full variable domain is DTGVSQNPRHKITKRGQNVTFRCDPISEHNRLYWYRQTLGQGPEFLTYFQNEAQLEKSRLLSDRFSAERPKGSFSTLEIQRTEQGDSAMYLCASSLSLRDSQETQYFGPGTRLLVL.

The CDR3 is CASSVAWKGYEQYF. In DNA form, the CDR3 reads TGTGCCAGCAGCGTAGCTTGGAAAGGGTACGAGCAGTACTTC. The J gene is TRBJ2-7, the V gene TRBV9; D unclear. CDR1 and CDR2 from the germline V gene are SGDLS and YYNGEE. Trimming shortened V by 0 bases and J by 4 bases, and 11 bases separated the two germline ends. This CDR3 has 14 residues.

This clonotype has just a few counts. This chain connects TRBV2 to TRBJ2-7, with a possible D match to TRBD1 (6 bases). The V end was cut by 6 bases, the J end by 12 bases, with 15 bases between. The CDR3 is 11 residues long. CDR1 SNHLY and CDR2 FYNNEI come from the germline V gene. DNA for the CDR3: TGTGCCAGCAGCCATGGGGGACATGCGTACTTC. As protein: CASSHGGHAYF.

The chain links TRBV7-9 to TRBJ2-3; 11 bases map to TRBD2. This CDR3 region has 16 residues. From germline, CDR1 is SEHNR and CDR2 FQNEAQ (reference sequence). V lost 5 bases to trimming and J lost 4 bases; unmatched junction nucleotides: 8. The DNA for the CDR3 is TGTGCCAGCAGCCGTCCCTCACTAGCGGGAGCAGATACGCAGTATTTT. It encodes CASSRPSLAGADTQYF.

The chain employs TRBV12-3 or TRBV12-4 and TRBJ1-1, with a weak D call TRBD1 (5 bases). CDR3 length: 14 residues. With 8 bases removed from V and 0 bases from J, the gap between germline ends came to 13 bases. The CDR3 loop reads CASGDGGMNTEAFF. As DNA, the CDR3 is TGTGCCAGCGGGGACGGGGGGATGAACACTGAAGCTTTCTTT.

The rearrangement links TRBV3-1 to TRBJ2-2; no clear D gene. Looked up from germline, CDR1 is LGHDT and CDR2 is YNNKEL (reference sequence). This CDR3 spans 12 amino acids. V shed 4 bases and J shed 6 bases, with 6 bases lying between them. The CDR3 sequence: CASSPFAGELFF. The CDR3 bases are TGTGCCAGCAGCCCTTTTGCCGGGGAGCTGTTTTTT. Looking up the rest from reference TRBV3-1 and TRBJ2-2 gives the full variable domain: DTAVSQTPKYLVTQMGNDKSIKCEQNLGHDTMYWYKQDSKKFLKIMFSYNNKELIINETVPNRFSPKSPDKAHLNLHINSLELGDSAVYFCASSPFAGELFFGEGSRLTVL.

This clonotype occurred a few times. This sequence joins TRBV5-1 and TRBJ2-7; 7 bases are shared with TRBD2. Germline V gives CDR1 SGHRS, CDR2 YFSETQ. This CDR3 is built from 12 residues. Trimming took 4 bases from V and 6 from J; bases not matched to a gene: 4. The CDR3 sequence: CASSGLGIEQYF. In DNA form, the CDR3 reads TGCGCCAGCAGCGGACTAGGTATCGAGCAGTACTTC.

This chain uses TRBV4-1 with TRBJ2-7; possible D gene TRBD2, 5 bases. Germline lookup yields CDR1 MGHRA and CDR2 YSYEKL. The ends were cut back, 1 base at V and 4 bases at J, with 14 bases in the middle. The CDR3 contains 15 residues. In DNA, the CDR3 is TGCGCCAGCAGCCAAGTAGGTCTGACTACTTACGAGCAGTACTTC. This codes for CASSQVGLTTYEQYF.

The chain employs TRBV18 and TRBJ2-7; no clear D. The CDR3 length is 13 residues. Trimming removed 4 bases at V and 3 bases at J, with 10 bases between. Germline V CDR1 and CDR2: KGHSH, LQKENI. CDR3 in DNA: TGTGCCAGCTCACATGACTTTTTCTACGAGCAGTACTTC. Translated, it gives CASSHDFFYEQYF. Full variable domain (missing parts from reference TRBV18 and TRBJ2-7): NAGVMQNPRHLVRRRGQEARLRCSPMKGHSHVYWYRQLPEEGLKFMVYLQKENIIDESGMPKERFSAEFPKEGPSILRIQQVVRGDSAAYFCASSHDFFYEQYFGPGTRLTVT.

This clonotype was recorded a few times. The J gene is TRBJ2-7, the V gene TRBV15; 7 bases are a match to TRBD1. The CDR3 has 14 residues. CDR1 is LNHNV and CDR2 is YYDKDF in the germline V gene (reference sequence). V shed 5 bases and J 0 bases; nucleotides not matched to a gene: 4. Written as DNA, the CDR3 is TGTGCCACCAGCCTTCGACAGGGCTCCTACGAGCAGTACTTC. It specifies CATSLRQGSYEQYF.

The J gene is TRBJ1-2, the V gene TRBV20-1, with 10 bases identical to TRBD1. The junction had 14 bases not matched to a gene; V was cut back by 5 bases and J by 8 bases. The CDR3 runs 15 residues. The germline CDR1 and CDR2 sequences are DFQATT and SNEGSKA (reference sequence). Here the CDR3 reads CSASYRDRGVGGYTF. The CDR3, as DNA: TGCAGTGCTTCCTACCGGGACAGGGGAGTGGGGGGCTACACCTTC.

This clonotype was seen once. J is TRBJ1-4 and V is TRBV20-1, with D tentatively TRBD1 (6 bases). CDR3 length: 15 amino acids. Germline values: CDR1 DFQATT, CDR2 SNEGSKA (reference sequence). Trimming left V 1 base short and J 5 bases short, with 14 bases between. The CDR3 coding sequence is TGCAGTGCTAGAGCCCCGGGACACTTGAATGAAAAACTGTTTTTT. Amino acids: CSARAPGHLNEKLFF.

This clonotype was seen a few times. The chain links TRBV29-1 to TRBJ2-7; D may be TRBD2 (6 bases). Per the germline V gene, CDR1 is SQVTM and CDR2 is ANQGSEA. This CDR3 is 13 amino acids long. V was pared by 7 bases and J by 2 bases, with 15 bases between. The CDR3 is CSAEGEGPYEQYF. The CDR3 DNA is TGCAGCGCGGAGGGAGAGGGTCCCTACGAGCAGTACTTC.

J is TRBJ2-5 and V is TRBV5-1; TRBD1 might be the D (6 bases). The CDR3 runs to 15 residues. V was shortened by 1 base and J by 5 bases, with 15 bases between the two germline ends. Germline V gene data show CDR1 as SGHRS and CDR2 as YFSETQ. CDR3 region: CASSLFPGASETQYF. CDR3 bases: TGCGCCAGCAGCTTGTTCCCAGGGGCGTCTGAGACCCAGTACTTC.

This clonotype was counted once. The chain employs TRBV20-1 and TRBJ2-7, with TRBD2 identical over 8 bases. Germline-derived CDR1 and CDR2 are DFQATT and SNEGSKA (reference sequence). This CDR3 has 17 residues. V lost 5 bases, J lost 2 bases, and 17 bases stayed unmatched. The CDR3 region is CSAEGGPGGPSTYEQYF. The CDR3, as DNA: TGCAGTGCTGAGGGGGGGCCGGGAGGGCCCTCTACCTACGAGCAGTACTTC.

The genes are TRBV4-1 and TRBJ2-1, with 11 bases aligning to TRBD2. Unmatched junction bases numbered 9, after V lost 1 base and J lost 7 bases. CDR1 and CDR2 from the germline V gene are MGHRA and YSYEKL. CDR3 size: 17 residues. For the CDR3, the DNA is TGCGCCAGCAGCCAAGTAGTGGGACTAGCGGTGGGGAATGAGCAGTTCTTC. Residues: CASSQVVGLAVGNEQFF.

The rearrangement links TRBV14 to TRBJ1-1, with TRBD1 matching 7 bases. The V and J ends lost 6 bases and 1 base, in that order; junction bases with no gene match: 8. The CDR3 is 15 residues long. Per the germline V gene, CDR1 is SGHDN and CDR2 is FVKESK. CDR3 sequence reads: CASRGTGVENTEAFF. The CDR3 nucleotides read TGTGCCAGCAGAGGTACAGGGGTCGAGAACACTGAAGCTTTCTTT. The full variable domain, rest sourced from reference TRBV14 and TRBJ1-1, is EAGVTQFPSHSVIEKGQTVTLRCDPISGHDNLYWYRRVMGKEIKFLLHFVKESKQDESGMPNNRFLAERTGGTYSTLKVQPAELEDSGVYFCASRGTGVENTEAFFGQGTRLTVV.

V usage is TRBV5-1 and J usage is TRBJ2-7; TRBD1 matches 7 bases. The CDR3 covers 14 residues. CDR1 SGHRS and CDR2 YFSETQ come from the germline V gene. V shed 5 bases and J 3 bases; nucleotides not matched to a gene: 8. The CDR3 DNA reads TGCGCCAGCAGGAAACGGGGACAGAACTACGAGCAGTACTTC. It is translated as CASRKRGQNYEQYF.

The V call is TRBV10-3, the J call TRBJ2-7, with TRBD1 as a possible D gene (5 bases). V was shortened by 5 bases and J by 3 bases, with 11 bases between the two germline ends. This CDR3 has 13 amino acids. Germline V gene data show CDR1 as ENHRY and CDR2 as SYGVKD. The CDR3 DNA sequence: TGTGCCATCAGTTTGACAGCTGACTACGAGCAGTACTTC. Translated, it gives CAISLTADYEQYF.